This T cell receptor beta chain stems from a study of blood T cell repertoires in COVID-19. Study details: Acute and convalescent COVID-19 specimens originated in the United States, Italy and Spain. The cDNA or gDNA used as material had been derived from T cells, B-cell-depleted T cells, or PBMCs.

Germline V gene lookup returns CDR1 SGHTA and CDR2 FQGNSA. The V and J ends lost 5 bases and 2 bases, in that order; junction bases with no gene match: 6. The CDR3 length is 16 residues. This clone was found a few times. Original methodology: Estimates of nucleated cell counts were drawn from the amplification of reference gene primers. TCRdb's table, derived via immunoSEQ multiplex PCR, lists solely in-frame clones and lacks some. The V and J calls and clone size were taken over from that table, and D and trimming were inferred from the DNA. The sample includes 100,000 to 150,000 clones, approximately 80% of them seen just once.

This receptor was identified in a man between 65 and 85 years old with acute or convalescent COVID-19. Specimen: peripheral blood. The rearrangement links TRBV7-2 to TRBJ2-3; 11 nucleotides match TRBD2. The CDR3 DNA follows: TGTGCCAGCAGCACCGGACTAGCGGGCATCACAGATACGCAGTATTTT. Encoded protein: CASSTGLAGITDTQYF.